The present T cell receptor (beta chain) was sequenced within a study of cytomegalovirus exposure and HLA in healthy donors. The ends lost 3 bases at V and 5 bases at J; junction bases unmatched: 7. CDR3 length: 16 amino acids. CDR1 is MNHEY, CDR2 SMNVEV, per germline (reference sequence). Study results and limitations: In vitro assays verified that a few CMV-associated chains recognized CMV antigens specifically.

This clone appeared a few times. The antigen is unknown. The study ran its PCR with 60 Vbeta and 13 Jbeta primers. The repertoire was sequenced with immunoSEQ multiplex PCR; TCRdb's copy has only in-frame clones and lacks some. Found here are about 120,000 clones, 78% of them singletons; the top ten hold 9.5% to 13%. The sequence was collected from a man in his thirties or forties in good health and CMV-seropositive. The rearrangement uses TRBV27 and TRBJ2-5; 12 positions match TRBD2. Sequencing used PBMCs. As DNA, the CDR3 is TGTGCCAGCAGTTTTGGGGCTAGCGGGAGGGAGGAGACCCAGTACTTC. This sequence encodes CASSFGASGREETQYF.